One T cell receptor beta chain is described in this entry. How the authors handled the data: Amplification from reference gene primers served as the basis for estimated nucleated cell counts. Data came from immunoSEQ multiplex PCR; TCRdb stores just in-frame clones and leaves some out. That table furnishes V, J and clone size, whereas the DNA furnished D and trimming. The data contain roughly 80,000 clones, 80% of them singletons. The record originates from a study of blood T cell repertoires in COVID-19. Study information: The analysed material was cDNA or gDNA that came from T cells, B-cell-depleted T cells, or PBMCs.

The sequenced sample was peripheral blood. The clonotype originates from a man in his sixties with active or convalescent COVID-19.

The DNA for the CDR3 is TGTGCCAGCAGCCAAGACAGCGATCGGGGGGCTGGCTACACCTTC. This encodes CASSQDSDRGAGYTF. This chain joins TRBV4-2 and TRBJ1-2, with a weak D call TRBD1 (6 bases). CDR1 is LGHNA and CDR2 is YNFKEQ in the germline V gene. Between the trimmed V and J ends, which lost 0 bases and 7 bases, there was a span of 15 bases. The CDR3 has 15 amino acids.